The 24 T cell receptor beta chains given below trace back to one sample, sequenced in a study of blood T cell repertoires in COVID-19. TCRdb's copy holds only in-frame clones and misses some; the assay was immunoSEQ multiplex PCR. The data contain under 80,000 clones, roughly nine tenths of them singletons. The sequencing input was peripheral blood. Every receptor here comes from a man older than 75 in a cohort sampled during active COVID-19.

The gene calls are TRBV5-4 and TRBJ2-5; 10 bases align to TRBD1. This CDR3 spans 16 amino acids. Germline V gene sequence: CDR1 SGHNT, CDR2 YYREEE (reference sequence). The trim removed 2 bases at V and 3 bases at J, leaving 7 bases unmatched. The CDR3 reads CASSLPPGQGKETQYF. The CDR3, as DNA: TGTGCCAGCAGCTTACCTCCGGGACAGGGGAAAGAGACCCAGTACTTC.

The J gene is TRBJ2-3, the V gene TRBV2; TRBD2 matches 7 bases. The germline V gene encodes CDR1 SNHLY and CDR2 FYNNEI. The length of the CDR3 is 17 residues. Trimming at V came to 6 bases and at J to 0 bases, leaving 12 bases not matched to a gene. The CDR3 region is CASRAGGASGSTDTQYF. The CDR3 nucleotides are TGTGCCAGCAGGGCCGGAGGGGCTAGCGGTAGCACAGATACGCAGTATTTT.

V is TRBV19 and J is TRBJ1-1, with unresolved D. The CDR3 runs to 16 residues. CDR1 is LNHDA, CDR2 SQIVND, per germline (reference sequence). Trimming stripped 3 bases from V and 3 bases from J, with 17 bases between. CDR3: CASSIGFQFRYTEAFF. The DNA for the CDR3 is TGTGCCAGTAGTATCGGGTTTCAGTTTCGGTACACTGAAGCTTTCTTT.

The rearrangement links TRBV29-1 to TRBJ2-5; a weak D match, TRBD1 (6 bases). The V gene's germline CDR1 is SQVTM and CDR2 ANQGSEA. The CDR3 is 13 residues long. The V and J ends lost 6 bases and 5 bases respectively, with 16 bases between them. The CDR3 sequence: CSVWDISIETQYF. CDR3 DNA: TGCAGCGTGTGGGACATTTCTATTGAGACCCAGTACTTC.

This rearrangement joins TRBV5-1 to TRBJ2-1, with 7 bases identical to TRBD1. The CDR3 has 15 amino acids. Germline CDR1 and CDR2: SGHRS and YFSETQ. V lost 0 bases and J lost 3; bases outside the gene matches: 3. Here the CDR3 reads CASSLAGQSYNEQFF. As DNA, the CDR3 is TGCGCCAGCAGCTTGGCGGGACAGAGCTACAATGAGCAGTTCTTC.

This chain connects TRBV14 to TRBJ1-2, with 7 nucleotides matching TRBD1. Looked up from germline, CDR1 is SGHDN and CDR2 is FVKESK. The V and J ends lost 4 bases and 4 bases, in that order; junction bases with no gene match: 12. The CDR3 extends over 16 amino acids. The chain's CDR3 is CASSLNLAGTVYGYTF. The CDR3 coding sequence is TGTGCCAGCAGCCTCAACCTCGCTGGGACAGTCTATGGCTACACCTTC.

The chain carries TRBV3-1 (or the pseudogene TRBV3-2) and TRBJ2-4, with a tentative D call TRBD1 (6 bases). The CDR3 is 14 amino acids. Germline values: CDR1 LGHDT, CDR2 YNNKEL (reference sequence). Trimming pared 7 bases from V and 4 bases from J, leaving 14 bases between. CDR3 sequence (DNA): TGTGCCAGCACCCAGAGTCAGGGGAAAAACATTCAGTACTTC. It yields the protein CASTQSQGKNIQYF.

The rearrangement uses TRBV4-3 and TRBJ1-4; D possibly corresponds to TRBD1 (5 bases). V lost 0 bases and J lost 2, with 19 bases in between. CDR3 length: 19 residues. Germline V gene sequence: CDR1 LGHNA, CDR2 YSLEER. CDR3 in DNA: TGCGCCAGCAGCCAAGAAGTTCCCGGGGGACTTGGGACTAATGAAAAACTGTTTTTT. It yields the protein CASSQEVPGGLGTNEKLFF.

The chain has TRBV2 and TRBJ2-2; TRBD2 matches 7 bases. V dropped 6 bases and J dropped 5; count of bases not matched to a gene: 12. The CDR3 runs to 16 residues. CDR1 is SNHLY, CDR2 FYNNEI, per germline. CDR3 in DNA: TGTGCCAGCAGCCAGGGACTACCGGGGGGTACCGGGGAGCTGTTTTTT. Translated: CASSQGLPGGTGELFF.

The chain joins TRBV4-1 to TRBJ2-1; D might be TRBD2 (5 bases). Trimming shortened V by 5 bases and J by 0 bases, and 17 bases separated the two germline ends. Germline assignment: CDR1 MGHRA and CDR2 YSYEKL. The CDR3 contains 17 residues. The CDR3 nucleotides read TGCGCCAGCAGCGCCCGGTCGGACGGGATCTCCTACAATGAGCAGTTCTTC. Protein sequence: CASSARSDGISYNEQFF.

Here the CDR3 DNA reads TGTGCCAGCAGCCGGGACAGGGCGAGTGGCTACACCTTC. Its translation: CASSRDRASGYTF. The chain uses TRBV3-1 (or the pseudogene TRBV3-2) and TRBJ1-2, with TRBD1 matching over 9 bases. The CDR3 contains 13 residues. Per the germline V gene, CDR1 is LGHDT and CDR2 is YNNKEL (reference sequence). The trim removed 4 bases at V and 7 bases at J, leaving 4 bases unmatched.

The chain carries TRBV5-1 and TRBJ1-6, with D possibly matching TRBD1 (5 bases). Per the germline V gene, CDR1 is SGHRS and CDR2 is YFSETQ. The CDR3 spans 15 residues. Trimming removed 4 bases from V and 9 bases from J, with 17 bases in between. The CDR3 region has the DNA TGCGCCAGCAGCCAATTGGACGGGGGGTCTTCACCCCTCCACTTT. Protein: CASSQLDGGSSPLHF.

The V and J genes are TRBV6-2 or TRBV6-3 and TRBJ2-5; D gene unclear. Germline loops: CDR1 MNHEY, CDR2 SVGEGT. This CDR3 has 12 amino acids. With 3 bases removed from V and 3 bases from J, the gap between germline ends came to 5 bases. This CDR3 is CASSYTEETQYF. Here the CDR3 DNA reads TGTGCCAGCAGTTATACGGAAGAGACCCAGTACTTC.

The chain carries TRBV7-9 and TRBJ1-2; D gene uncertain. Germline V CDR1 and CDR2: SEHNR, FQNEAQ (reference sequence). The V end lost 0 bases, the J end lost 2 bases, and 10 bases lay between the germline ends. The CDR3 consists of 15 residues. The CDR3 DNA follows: TGTGCCAGCAGCTTAGCAGGCGGAGGAAACTATGGCTACACCTTC. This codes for CASSLAGGGNYGYTF. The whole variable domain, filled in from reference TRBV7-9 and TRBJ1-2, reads DTGVSQNPRHKITKRGQNVTFRCDPISEHNRLYWYRQTLGQGPEFLTYFQNEAQLEKSRLLSDRFSAERPKGSFSTLEIQRTEQGDSAMYLCASSLAGGGNYGYTFGSGTRLTVV.

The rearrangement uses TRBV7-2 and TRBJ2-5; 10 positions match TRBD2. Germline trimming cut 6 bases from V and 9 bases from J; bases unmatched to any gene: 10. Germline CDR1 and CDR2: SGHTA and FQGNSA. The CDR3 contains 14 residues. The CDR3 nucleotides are TGTGCCAGCAGACCAGCGGGGGGGGCAGTGTCCCAGTACTTC. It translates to CASRPAGGAVSQYF. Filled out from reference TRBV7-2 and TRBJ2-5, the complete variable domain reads GAGVSQSPSNKVTEKGKDVELRCDPISGHTALYWYRQSLGQGLEFLIYFQGNSAPDKSGLPSDRFSAERTGGSVSTLTIQRTQQEDSAVYLCASRPAGGAVSQYFGPGTRLLVL.

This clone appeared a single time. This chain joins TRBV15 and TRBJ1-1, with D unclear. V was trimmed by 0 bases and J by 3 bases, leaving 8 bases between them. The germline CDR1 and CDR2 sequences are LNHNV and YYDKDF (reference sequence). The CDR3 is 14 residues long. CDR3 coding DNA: TGTGCCACCAGCAGAGACTTCCGGGACACTGAAGCTTTCTTT. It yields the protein CATSRDFRDTEAFF.

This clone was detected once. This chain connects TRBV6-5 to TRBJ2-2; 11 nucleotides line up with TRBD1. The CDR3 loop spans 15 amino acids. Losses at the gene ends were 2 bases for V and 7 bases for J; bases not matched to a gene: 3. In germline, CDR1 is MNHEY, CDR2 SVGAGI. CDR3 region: CASSYRTGGFGELFF. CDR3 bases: TGTGCCAGCAGTTACCGGACAGGGGGCTTCGGGGAGCTGTTTTTT.

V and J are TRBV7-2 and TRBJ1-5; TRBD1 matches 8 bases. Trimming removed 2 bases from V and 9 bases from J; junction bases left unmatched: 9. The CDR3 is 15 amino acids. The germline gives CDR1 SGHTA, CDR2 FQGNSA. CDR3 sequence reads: CASSLSDRGVVPQHF. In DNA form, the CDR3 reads TGTGCCAGCAGCTTATCCGACAGGGGAGTGGTGCCCCAGCATTTT.

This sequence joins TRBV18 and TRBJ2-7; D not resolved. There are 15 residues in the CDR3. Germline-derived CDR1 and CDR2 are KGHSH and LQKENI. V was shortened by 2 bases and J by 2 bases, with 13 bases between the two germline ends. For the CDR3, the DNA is TGTGCCAGCTCACCAGGAGCTAACCCAACCTACGAGCAGTACGTC. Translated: CASSPGANPTYEQYV.

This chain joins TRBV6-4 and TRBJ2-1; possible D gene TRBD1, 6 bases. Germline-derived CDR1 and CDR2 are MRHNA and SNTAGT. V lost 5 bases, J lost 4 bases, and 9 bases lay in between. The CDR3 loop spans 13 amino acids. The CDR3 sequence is CASSWTVYNEQFF. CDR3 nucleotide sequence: TGTGCCAGCAGTTGGACAGTATACAATGAGCAGTTCTTC.

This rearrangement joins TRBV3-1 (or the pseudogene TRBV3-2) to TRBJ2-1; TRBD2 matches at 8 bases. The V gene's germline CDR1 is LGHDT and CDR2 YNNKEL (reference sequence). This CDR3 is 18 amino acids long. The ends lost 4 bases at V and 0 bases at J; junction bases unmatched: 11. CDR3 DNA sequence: TGTGCCAGCAGCCGCCGAACCGGGACTAGTAGCTCCTACAATGAGCAGTTCTTC. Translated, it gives CASSRRTGTSSSYNEQFF.

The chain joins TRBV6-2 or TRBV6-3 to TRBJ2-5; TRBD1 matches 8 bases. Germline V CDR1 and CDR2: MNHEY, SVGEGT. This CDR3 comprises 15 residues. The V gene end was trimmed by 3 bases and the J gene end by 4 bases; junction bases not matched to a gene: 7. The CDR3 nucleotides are TGTGCCAGCAGTTATGGGCAGGGGGCTCGAGAGACCCAGTACTTC. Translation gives CASSYGQGARETQYF.

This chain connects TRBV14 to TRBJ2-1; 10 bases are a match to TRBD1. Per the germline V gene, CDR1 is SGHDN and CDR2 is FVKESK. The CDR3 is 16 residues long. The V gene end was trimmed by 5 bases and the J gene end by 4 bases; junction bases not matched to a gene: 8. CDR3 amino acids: CASSYPGQGLYNEQFF. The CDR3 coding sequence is TGTGCCAGCAGCTACCCGGGACAGGGGTTATACAATGAGCAGTTCTTC.

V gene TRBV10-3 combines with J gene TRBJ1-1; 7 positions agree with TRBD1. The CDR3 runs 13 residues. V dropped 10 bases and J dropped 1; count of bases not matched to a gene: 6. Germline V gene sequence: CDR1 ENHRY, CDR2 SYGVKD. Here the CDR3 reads CATSGTENTEAFF. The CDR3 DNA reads TGTGCCACCTCCGGGACAGAGAACACTGAAGCTTTCTTT.